The sequence of this T cell receptor beta chain was determined in a study of blood T cell repertoires in COVID-19. Overall study context: Samples of COVID-19 (acute and convalescent) were obtained from the United States, Italy and Spain. T cells, B-cell-depleted T cells, or PBMCs supplied cDNA or gDNA.

Original data processing: Estimation of nucleated cell counts was performed using reference gene primer amplification. Data came from immunoSEQ multiplex PCR; TCRdb stores just in-frame clones and leaves some out. The V and J calls and clone size are taken from that table; D and trimming were inferred from the DNA. Of approximately 150,000 clones in the sample, around 84% were seen once. Material for sequencing was peripheral blood. The clonotype was recovered from a woman between 50 and 59 years old in a cohort sampled during active or convalescent COVID-19.

CDR3 nucleotides: TGCAGCGTTGAAGATCCGGGACACATCACAGATACGCAGTATTTT. Its protein is CSVEDPGHITDTQYF. The chain combines TRBV29-1 with TRBJ2-3; D is possibly TRBD1 (6 bases). The CDR3 extends over 15 amino acids. Germline loops: CDR1 SQVTM, CDR2 ANQGSEA. Trimming removed 0 bases from V and 2 bases from J, with 12 bases in between.